The sequence of this T cell receptor (beta chain) was determined in a study of T cell repertoires in cytomegalovirus infection. Study context: Public TCR beta signature analysis indicated the presence of both CMV infection and matching HLA type.

Study findings and constraints: Cumulated frequencies of public TCR beta families served to identify carriers of CMV plus the relevant HLA. Ex vivo responses were dominated by HLA-C-restricted CMV-specific TCR beta clonotypes.

TCRdb passed the reads through MiXCR, listing each CDR3 protein once. This repertoire shows 200,000 to 250,000 distinct CDR3 sequences, 6.5% found once; its top ten account for about 6.3%. This clonotype was counted at least ten times. The antigen is not known. Sample: PBMCs. The source is a human donor in good health (CMV status not recorded). Some clones in this sample may be carry-over from other donors' samples.

The CDR3 DNA sequence: TGCAGTGCTAGAGATCGTACAGGGTTGAACATTCAGTACTTC. Translated: CSARDRTGLNIQYF. The chain recombines TRBV20-1 with TRBJ2-4; a weak D match, TRBD1 (6 bases). Germline CDR1 is DFQATT and CDR2 is SNEGSKA (reference sequence). V was pared by 0 bases and J by 7 bases, with 13 bases between. The CDR3 has 14 residues.